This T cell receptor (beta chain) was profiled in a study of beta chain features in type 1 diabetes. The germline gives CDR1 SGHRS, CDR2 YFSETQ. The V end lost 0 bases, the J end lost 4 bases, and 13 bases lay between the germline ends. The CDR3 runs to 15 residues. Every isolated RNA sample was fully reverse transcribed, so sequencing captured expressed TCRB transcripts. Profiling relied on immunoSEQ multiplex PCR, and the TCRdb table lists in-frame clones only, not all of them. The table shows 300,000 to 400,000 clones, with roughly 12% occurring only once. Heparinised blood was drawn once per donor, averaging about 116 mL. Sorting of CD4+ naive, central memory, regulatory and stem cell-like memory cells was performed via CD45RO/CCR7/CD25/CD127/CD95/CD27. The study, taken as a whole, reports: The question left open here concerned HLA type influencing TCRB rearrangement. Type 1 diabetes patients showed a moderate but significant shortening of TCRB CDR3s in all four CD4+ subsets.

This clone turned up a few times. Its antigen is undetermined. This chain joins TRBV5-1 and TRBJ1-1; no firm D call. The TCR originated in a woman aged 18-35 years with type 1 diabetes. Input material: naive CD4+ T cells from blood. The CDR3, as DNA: TGCGCCAGCAGCTTGGACAGTCCTTTAGTCACTGAAGCTTTCTTT. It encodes CASSLDSPLVTEAFF.